Each of the 8 T cell receptor beta chains below was sequenced from the same sample in a study of cytomegalovirus exposure and HLA in healthy donors. The PCR was carried out with 60 Vbeta primers and 13 Jbeta primers. Assay used: immunoSEQ multiplex PCR; TCRdb lists only in-frame clones, some missing. This table holds 90,000 to 120,000 clones, approximately 77% found once. Sequencing was done on a sample of PBMCs. All receptors derive from a male donor in good health and CMV-seropositive.

This CDR3 reads CASSLDRGQRIWAGNTIYF. In DNA form, the CDR3 reads TGTGCCAGCAGCTTAGATCGGGGACAGCGGATTTGGGCTGGAAACACCATATATTTT. The gene calls are TRBV7-9 and TRBJ1-3; 7 bases fit TRBD1. Germline assignment: CDR1 SEHNR and CDR2 FQNEAQ (reference sequence). After removal of 1 base from V and 2 bases from J, the junction contained 14 bases not matched to a gene. CDR3 length: 19 residues. The full variable domain, rest sourced from reference TRBV7-9 and TRBJ1-3, is DTGVSQNPRHKITKRGQNVTFRCDPISEHNRLYWYRQTLGQGPEFLTYFQNEAQLEKSRLLSDRFSAERPKGSFSTLEIQRTEQGDSAMYLCASSLDRGQRIWAGNTIYFGEGSWLTVV.

The chain couples TRBV12-5 to TRBJ1-2; possibly TRBD1 for D (5 bases). Trimming shortened V by 5 bases and J by 4 bases, and 11 bases separated the two germline ends. CDR1 is LGHNT and CDR2 is FRNRAP in the germline V gene. CDR3 length: 13 residues. CDR3 in amino acids: CASGETVSYGYTF. The CDR3 DNA is TGTGCTAGTGGTGAGACAGTGAGCTATGGCTACACCTTC.

The chain links TRBV11-1 to TRBJ2-7, with 11 bases aligning to TRBD1. V was clipped by 5 bases and J by 4 bases; unmatched bases: 7. From germline, CDR1 is SGHAT and CDR2 FQDESV (reference sequence). The length of the CDR3 is 15 residues. CDR3 in DNA: TGTGCCAGCAGCCCGGGACAGGGGGAGTTATACGAGCAGTACTTC. This codes for CASSPGQGELYEQYF.

The chain's CDR3 is CASSQNPRDRVAGGYTF. CDR3 nucleotide sequence: TGTGCCAGCAGCCAAAATCCCCGGGACAGGGTGGCCGGTGGCTACACCTTC. The chain uses TRBV4-2 and TRBJ1-2, with 9 bases lining up with TRBD1. The CDR3 is 17 amino acids. With 2 bases clipped from V and 7 bases from J, the junction kept 14 bases outside the gene matches. The germline CDR1 and CDR2 sequences are LGHNA and YNFKEQ.

The rearrangement links TRBV2 to TRBJ2-3, with D uncertain. Germline CDR1 reads SNHLY; CDR2 reads FYNNEI. V lost 8 bases and J lost 1, with 13 bases in between. The CDR3 loop spans 14 amino acids. CDR3 residues: CASRPKAGTDTQYF. Written as DNA, the CDR3 is TGTGCCAGCCGTCCGAAAGCCGGCACAGATACGCAGTATTTT.

CDR3 in amino acids: CASRQTGVNSPLHF. CDR3 DNA sequence: TGTGCCAGCAGGCAAACAGGGGTCAATTCACCCCTCCACTTT. J is TRBJ1-6 and V is TRBV2, with 7 bases aligning to TRBD1. The CDR3 is 14 amino acids. Germline values: CDR1 SNHLY, CDR2 FYNNEI. J gave up 7 bases and V 6 bases, and 6 bases lay outside the gene matches.

The chain employs TRBV4-3 and TRBJ2-4, with 7 positions matching TRBD2. Germline V CDR1 and CDR2: LGHNA, YSLEER. Losses at the gene ends were 6 bases for V and 8 bases for J; bases not matched to a gene: 10. CDR3 size: 14 residues. The CDR3: CASSPRGVGDIQYF. The CDR3 nucleotides read TGCGCCAGCAGTCCCCGGGGGGTGGGTGACATTCAGTACTTC.

This clone was seen a few times. This rearrangement joins TRBV5-5 to TRBJ2-5; 9 bases match TRBD2. From germline, CDR1 is SGHKS and CDR2 YYEKEE (reference sequence). The CDR3 has 13 residues. V lost 7 bases to trimming and J lost 5 bases; unmatched junction nucleotides: 6. The CDR3 loop is CASRGLAQETQYF. CDR3 DNA: TGTGCCAGCCGGGGACTAGCACAGGAGACCCAGTACTTC.